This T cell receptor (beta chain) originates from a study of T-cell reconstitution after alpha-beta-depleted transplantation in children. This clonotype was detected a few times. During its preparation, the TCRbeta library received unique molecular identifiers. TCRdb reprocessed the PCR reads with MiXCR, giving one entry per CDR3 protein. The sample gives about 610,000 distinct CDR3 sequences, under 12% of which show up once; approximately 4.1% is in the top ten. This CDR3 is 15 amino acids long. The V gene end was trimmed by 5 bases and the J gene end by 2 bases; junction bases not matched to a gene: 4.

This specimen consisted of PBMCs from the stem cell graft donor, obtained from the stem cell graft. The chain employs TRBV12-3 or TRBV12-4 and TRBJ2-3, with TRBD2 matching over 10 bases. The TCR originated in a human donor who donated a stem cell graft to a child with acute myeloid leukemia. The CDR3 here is CASSRLAGYTDTQYF. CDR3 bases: TGTGCCAGCAGTCGACTAGCGGGTTACACAGATACGCAGTATTTT.